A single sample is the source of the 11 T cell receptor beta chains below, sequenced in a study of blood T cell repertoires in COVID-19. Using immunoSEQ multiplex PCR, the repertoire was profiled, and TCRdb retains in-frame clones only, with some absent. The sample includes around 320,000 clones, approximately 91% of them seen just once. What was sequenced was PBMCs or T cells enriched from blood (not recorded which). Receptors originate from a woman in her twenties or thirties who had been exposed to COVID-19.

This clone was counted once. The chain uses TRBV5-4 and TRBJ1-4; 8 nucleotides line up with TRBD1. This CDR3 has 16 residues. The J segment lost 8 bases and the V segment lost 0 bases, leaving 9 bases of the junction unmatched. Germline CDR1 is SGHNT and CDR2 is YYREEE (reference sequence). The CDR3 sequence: CASSLGLQGVSEKLFF. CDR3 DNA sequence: TGTGCCAGCAGCTTGGGCCTACAGGGGGTTTCGGAAAAACTGTTTTTT.

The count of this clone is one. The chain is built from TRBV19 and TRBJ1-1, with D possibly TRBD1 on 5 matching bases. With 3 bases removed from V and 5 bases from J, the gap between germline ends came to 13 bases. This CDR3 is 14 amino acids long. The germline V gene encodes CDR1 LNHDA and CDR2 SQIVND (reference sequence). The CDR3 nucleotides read TGTGCCAGTAGTATCGCAGGGATGGGGACTGAAGCTTTCTTT. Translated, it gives CASSIAGMGTEAFF.

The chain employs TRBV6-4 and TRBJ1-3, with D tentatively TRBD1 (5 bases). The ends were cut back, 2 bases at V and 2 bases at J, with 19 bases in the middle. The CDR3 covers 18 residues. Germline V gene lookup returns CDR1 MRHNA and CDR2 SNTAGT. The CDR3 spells CASSDPRLVKGPGNTIYF. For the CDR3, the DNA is TGTGCCAGCAGTGACCCCCGCCTGGTCAAGGGGCCTGGAAACACCATATATTTT.

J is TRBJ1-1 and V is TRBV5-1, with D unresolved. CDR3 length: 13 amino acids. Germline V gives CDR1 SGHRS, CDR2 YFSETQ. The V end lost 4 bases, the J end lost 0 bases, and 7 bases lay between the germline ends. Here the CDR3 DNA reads TGCGCCAGCAGCCCGGAGCTGAACACTGAAGCTTTCTTT. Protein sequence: CASSPELNTEAFF.

The CDR3 sequence is CASSLGQGTNTGELFF. CDR3 DNA sequence: TGTGCCAGCAGCCTGGGACAGGGAACGAACACCGGGGAGCTGTTTTTT. This chain links TRBV5-4 with TRBJ2-2; TRBD1 matches 9 bases. The CDR3 runs 16 residues. Germline CDR1 is SGHNT and CDR2 is YYREEE (reference sequence). Trimming took 4 bases from V and 0 from J; bases not matched to a gene: 4.

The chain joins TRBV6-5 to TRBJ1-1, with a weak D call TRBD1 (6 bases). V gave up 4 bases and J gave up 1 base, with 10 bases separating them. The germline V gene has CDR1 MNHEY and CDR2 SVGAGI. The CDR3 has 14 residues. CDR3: CASSSQGPNTEAFF. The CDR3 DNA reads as TGTGCCAGCAGTTCCCAGGGGCCGAACACTGAAGCTTTCTTT.

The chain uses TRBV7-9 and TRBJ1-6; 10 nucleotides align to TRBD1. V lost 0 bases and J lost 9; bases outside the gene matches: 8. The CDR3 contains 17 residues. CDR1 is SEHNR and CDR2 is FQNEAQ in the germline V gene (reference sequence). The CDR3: CASSLAQGRTGGSPLHF. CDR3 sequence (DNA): TGTGCCAGCAGCTTAGCCCAAGGACGGACAGGGGGTTCACCCCTCCACTTT.

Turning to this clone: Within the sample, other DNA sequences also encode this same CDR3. As DNA, the CDR3 is TGTGCCAGCAGTGAATACAGGGGCGGCTACACCTTC. It encodes CASSEYRGGYTF. This chain connects TRBV25-1 to TRBJ1-2, with a possible D match to TRBD1 (6 bases). The V gene lost 0 bases and the J gene lost 8 bases, with 7 bases spanning the gap. Germline V gene data show CDR1 as MGHDK and CDR2 as SYGVNS. The CDR3 has 12 amino acids.

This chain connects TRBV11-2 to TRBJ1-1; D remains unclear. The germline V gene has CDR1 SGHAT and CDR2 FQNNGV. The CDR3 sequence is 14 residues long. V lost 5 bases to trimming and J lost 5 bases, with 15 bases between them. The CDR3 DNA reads TGTGCCAGCAGCCCAGGACCCTGGGAGACTGAAGCTTTCTTT. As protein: CASSPGPWETEAFF.

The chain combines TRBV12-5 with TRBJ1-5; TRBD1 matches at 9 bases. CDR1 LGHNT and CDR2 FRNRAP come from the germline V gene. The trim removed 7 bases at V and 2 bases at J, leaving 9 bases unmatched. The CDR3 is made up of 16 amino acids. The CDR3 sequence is CASVAETGGGNQPQHF. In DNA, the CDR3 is TGTGCTAGTGTCGCCGAGACAGGGGGTGGCAATCAGCCCCAGCATTTT. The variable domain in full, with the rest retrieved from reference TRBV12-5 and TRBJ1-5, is DARVTQTPRHKVTEMGQEVTMRCQPILGHNTVFWYRQTMMQGLELLAYFRNRAPLDDSGMPKDRFSAEMPDATLATLKIQPSEPRDSAVYFCASVAETGGGNQPQHFGDGTRLSIL.

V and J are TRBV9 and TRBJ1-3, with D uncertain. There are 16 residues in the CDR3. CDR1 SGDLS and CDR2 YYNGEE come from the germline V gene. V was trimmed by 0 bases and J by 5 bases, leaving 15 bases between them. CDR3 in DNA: TGTGCCAGCAGCGTAGGTGCCTTTGGACTAAGAAACACCATATATTTT. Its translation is CASSVGAFGLRNTIYF.